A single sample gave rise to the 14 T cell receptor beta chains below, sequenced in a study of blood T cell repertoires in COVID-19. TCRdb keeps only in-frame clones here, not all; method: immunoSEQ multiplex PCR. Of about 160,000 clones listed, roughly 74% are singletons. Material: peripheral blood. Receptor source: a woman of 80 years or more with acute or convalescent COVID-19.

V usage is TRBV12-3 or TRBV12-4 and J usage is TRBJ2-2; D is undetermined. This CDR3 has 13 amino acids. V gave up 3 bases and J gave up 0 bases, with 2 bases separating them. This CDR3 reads CASSFANTGELFF. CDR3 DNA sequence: TGTGCCAGCAGTTTCGCGAACACCGGGGAGCTGTTTTTT.

The CDR3 loop is CASSLASGGLKETQYF. In DNA form, the CDR3 reads TGCGCCAGCAGCTTGGCTAGCGGGGGGCTCAAAGAGACCCAGTACTTC. V and J are TRBV5-1 and TRBJ2-5, with TRBD2 identical over 11 bases. This CDR3 contains 16 residues. Germline CDR1 and CDR2: SGHRS and YFSETQ. After removal of 0 bases from V and 3 bases from J, the junction contained 4 bases not matched to a gene.

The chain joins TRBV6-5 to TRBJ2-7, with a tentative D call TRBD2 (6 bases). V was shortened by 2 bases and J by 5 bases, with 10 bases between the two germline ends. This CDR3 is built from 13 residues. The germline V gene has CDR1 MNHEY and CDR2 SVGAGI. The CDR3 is CASSYVPGDEQYF. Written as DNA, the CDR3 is TGTGCCAGCAGTTACGTACCGGGGGACGAGCAGTACTTC.

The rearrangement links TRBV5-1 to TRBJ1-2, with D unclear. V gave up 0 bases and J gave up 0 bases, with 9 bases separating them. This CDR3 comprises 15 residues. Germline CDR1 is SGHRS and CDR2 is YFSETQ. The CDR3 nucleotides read TGCGCCAGCAGCTTGGTACCGGCGGCTAACTATGGCTACACCTTC. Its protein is CASSLVPAANYGYTF. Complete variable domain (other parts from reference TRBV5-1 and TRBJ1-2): KAGVTQTPRYLIKTRGQQVTLSCSPISGHRSVSWYQQTPGQGLQFLFEYFSETQRNKGNFPGRFSGRQFSNSRSEMNVSTLELGDSALYLCASSLVPAANYGYTFGSGTRLTVV.

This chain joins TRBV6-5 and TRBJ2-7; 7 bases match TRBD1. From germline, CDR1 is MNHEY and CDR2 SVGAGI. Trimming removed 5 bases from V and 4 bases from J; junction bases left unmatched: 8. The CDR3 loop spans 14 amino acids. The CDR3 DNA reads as TGTGCCAGCAGTCCCCGGGACAGTAAATACGAGCAGTACTTC. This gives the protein CASSPRDSKYEQYF.

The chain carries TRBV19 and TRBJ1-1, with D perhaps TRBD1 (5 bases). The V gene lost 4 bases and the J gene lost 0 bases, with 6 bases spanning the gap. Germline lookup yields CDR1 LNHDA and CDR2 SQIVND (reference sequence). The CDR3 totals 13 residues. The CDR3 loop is CASSTRVNTEAFF. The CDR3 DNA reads TGTGCCAGTAGTACCAGGGTGAACACTGAAGCTTTCTTT.

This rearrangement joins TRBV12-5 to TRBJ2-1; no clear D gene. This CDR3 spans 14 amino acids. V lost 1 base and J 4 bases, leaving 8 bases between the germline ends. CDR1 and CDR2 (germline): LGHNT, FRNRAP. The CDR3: CASGLGALYNEQFF. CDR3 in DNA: TGTGCTAGTGGTTTGGGAGCCCTATACAATGAGCAGTTCTTC.

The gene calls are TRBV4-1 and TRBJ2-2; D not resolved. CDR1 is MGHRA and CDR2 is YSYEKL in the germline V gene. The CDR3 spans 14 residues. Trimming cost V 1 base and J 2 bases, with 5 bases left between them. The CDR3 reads CASSQVRNTGELFF. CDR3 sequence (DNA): TGCGCCAGCAGCCAAGTCAGAAACACCGGGGAGCTGTTTTTT.

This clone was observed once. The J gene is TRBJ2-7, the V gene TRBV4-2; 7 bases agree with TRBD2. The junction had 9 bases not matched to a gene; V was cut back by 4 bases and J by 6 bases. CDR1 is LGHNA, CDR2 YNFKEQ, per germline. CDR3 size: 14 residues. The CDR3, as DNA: TGTGCCAGCAGCCGAGAGCGGGAACTAGGCGAGCAGTACTTC. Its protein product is CASSRERELGEQYF.

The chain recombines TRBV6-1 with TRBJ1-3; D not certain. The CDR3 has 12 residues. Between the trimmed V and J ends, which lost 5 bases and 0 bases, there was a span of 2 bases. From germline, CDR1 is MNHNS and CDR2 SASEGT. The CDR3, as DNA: TGTGCCAGCAGTTACTCTGGAAACACCATATATTTT. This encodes CASSYSGNTIYF.

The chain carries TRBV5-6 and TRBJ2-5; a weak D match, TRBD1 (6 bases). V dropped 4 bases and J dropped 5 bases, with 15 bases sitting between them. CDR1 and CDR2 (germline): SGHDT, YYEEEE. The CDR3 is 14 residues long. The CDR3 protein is CASSNRVPGETQYF. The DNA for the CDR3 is TGTGCCAGCAGCAACAGGGTGCCAGGGGAGACCCAGTACTTC.

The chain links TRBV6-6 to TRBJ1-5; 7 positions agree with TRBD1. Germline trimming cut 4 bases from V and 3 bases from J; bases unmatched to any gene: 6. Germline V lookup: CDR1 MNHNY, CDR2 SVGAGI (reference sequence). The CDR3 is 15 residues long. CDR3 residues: CASSSGDSYNQPQHF. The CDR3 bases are TGTGCCAGCAGTTCGGGGGACAGCTACAATCAGCCCCAGCATTTT.

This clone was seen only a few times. The CDR3 sequence: CASSLGTGKAFF. CDR3 nucleotide sequence: TGTGCCAGCAGCTTGGGTACAGGGAAGGCTTTCTTT. V usage is TRBV7-9 and J usage is TRBJ1-1, with D perhaps matching TRBD1 (6 bases). Germline V gene lookup returns CDR1 SEHNR and CDR2 FQNEAQ (reference sequence). V dropped 3 bases and J dropped 11 bases, with 13 bases sitting between them. The CDR3 covers 12 residues.

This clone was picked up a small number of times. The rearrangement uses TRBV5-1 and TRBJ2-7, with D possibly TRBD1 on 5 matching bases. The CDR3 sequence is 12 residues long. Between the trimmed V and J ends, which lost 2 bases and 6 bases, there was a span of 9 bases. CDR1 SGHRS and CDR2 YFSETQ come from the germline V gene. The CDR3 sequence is CASSLSGLEQYF. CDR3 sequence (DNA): TGCGCCAGCAGCTTATCAGGGCTCGAGCAGTACTTC. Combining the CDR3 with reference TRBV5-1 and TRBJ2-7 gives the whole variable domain KAGVTQTPRYLIKTRGQQVTLSCSPISGHRSVSWYQQTPGQGLQFLFEYFSETQRNKGNFPGRFSGRQFSNSRSEMNVSTLELGDSALYLCASSLSGLEQYFGPGTRLTVT.